This T cell receptor beta chain was retrieved from a study of blood T cell repertoires in COVID-19. Whole-study context: Samples came from the United States, Italy and Spain, spanning acute and convalescent COVID-19. T cells, B-cell-depleted T cells, or PBMCs provided the cDNA or gDNA that served as material.

Source study methods: Amplification of reference gene primers was used by the study to estimate nucleated cell counts. Sequencing was performed with immunoSEQ multiplex PCR; in TCRdb, only in-frame clones are kept and a portion is missing. D and trimming were read from the DNA, whereas the V and J calls and clone size are those reported in that table. The data contain around 100,000 clones, around 82% of them seen just once; the ten biggest clones take up around 6.6%. Germline loops: CDR1 SGHRS, CDR2 YFSETQ. The length of the CDR3 is 14 residues. V was shortened by 3 bases and J by 0 bases, with 7 bases between the two germline ends.

This clonotype was sampled from a man in his fifties or sixties with acute or convalescent COVID-19. The J gene is TRBJ1-3, the V gene TRBV5-1, with D tentatively TRBD1 (5 bases). Sequenced material: peripheral blood. CDR3 DNA: TGCGCCAGCAGCTCGCAGGGCTCTGGAAACACCATATATTTT. As protein: CASSSQGSGNTIYF.